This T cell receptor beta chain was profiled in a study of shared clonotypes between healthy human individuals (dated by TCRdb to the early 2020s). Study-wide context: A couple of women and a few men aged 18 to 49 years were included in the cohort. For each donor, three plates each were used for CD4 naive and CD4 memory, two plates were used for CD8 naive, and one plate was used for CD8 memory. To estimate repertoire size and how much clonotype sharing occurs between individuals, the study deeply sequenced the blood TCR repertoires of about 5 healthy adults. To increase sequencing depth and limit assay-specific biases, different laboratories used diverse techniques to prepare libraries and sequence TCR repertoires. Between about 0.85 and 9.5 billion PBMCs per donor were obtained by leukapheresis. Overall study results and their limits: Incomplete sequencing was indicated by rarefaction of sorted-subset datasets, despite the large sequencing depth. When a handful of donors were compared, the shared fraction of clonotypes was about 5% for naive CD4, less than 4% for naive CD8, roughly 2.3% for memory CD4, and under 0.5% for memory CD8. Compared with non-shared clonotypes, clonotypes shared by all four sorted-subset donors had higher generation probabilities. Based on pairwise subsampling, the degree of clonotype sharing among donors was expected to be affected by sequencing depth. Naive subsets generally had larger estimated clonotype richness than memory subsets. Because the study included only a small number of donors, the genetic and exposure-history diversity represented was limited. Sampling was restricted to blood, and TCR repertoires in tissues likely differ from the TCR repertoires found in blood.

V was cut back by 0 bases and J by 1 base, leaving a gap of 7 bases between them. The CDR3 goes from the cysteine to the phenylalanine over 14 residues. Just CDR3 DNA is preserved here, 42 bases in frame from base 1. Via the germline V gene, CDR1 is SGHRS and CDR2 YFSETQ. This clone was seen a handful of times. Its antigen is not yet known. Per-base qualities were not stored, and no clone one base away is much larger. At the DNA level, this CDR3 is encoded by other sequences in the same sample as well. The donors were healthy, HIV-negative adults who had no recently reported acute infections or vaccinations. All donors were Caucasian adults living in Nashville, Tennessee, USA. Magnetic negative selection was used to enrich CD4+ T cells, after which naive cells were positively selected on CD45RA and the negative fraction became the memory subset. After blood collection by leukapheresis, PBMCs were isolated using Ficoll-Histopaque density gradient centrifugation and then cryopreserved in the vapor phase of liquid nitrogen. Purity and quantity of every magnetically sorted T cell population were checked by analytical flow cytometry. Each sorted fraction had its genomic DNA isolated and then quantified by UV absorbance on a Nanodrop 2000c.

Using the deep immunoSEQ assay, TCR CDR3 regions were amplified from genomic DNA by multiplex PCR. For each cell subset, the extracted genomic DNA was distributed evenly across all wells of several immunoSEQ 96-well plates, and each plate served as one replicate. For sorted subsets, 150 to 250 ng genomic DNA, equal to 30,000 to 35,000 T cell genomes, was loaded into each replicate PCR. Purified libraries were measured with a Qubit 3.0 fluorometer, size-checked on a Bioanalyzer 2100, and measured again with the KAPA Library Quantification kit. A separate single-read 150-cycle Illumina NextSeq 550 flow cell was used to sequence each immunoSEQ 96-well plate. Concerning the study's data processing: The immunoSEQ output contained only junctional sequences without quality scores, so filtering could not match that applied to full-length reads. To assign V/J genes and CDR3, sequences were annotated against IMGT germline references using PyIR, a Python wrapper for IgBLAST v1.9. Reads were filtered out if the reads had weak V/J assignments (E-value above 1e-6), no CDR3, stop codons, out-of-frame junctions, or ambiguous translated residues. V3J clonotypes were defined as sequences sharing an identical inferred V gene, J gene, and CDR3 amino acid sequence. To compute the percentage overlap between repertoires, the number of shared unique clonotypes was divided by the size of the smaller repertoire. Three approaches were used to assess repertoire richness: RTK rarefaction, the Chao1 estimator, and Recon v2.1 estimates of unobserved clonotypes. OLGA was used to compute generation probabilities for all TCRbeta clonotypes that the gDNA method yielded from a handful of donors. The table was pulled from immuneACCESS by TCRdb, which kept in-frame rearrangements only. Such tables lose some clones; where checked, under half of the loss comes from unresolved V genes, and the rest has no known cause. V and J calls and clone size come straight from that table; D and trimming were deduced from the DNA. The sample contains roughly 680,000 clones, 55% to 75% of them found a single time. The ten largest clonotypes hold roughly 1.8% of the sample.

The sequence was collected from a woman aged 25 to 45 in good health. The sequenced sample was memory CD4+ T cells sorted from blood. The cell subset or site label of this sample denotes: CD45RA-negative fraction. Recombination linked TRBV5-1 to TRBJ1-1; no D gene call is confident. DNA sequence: TGCGCCAGCAGCTTGGTTTCAGGGAACACTGAAGCTTTCTTT. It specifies CASSLVSGNTEAFF.